A single sample is the source of the 12 T cell receptor beta chains below, sequenced in a study of cytomegalovirus exposure and HLA in healthy donors. In the PCR, 60 Vbeta and 13 Jbeta primers were used. TCRdb's table, derived via immunoSEQ multiplex PCR, lists solely in-frame clones and lacks some. The repertoire has roughly 150,000 clones, around 83% of them found once; the top ten carry roughly 2.4%. Sequencing input: PBMCs. The receptors were gathered from a woman aged 18-30 years in good health and CMV-seronegative.

The rearrangement links TRBV2 to TRBJ2-7; D not certain. Trimming pared 1 base from V and 5 bases from J, leaving 6 bases between. Germline V gives CDR1 SNHLY, CDR2 FYNNEI. This CDR3 contains 12 residues. The CDR3 sequence is CASSEERDEQYF. CDR3 nucleotide sequence: TGTGCCAGCAGTGAAGAGCGTGACGAGCAGTACTTC.

J is TRBJ1-4 and V is TRBV5-1; possible D gene TRBD1, 6 bases. Trimming took off 4 bases at V and 6 bases at J, with 19 bases between the two ends. The CDR3 sequence is 16 residues long. CDR1 is SGHRS, CDR2 YFSETQ, per germline. Here the CDR3 DNA reads TGCGCCAGCAGCCCAGGGGCCCTTCGTGGATATGAAAAACTGTTTTTT. Amino acid sequence: CASSPGALRGYEKLFF. Supplemented by reference TRBV5-1 and TRBJ1-4, the full variable domain reads KAGVTQTPRYLIKTRGQQVTLSCSPISGHRSVSWYQQTPGQGLQFLFEYFSETQRNKGNFPGRFSGRQFSNSRSEMNVSTLELGDSALYLCASSPGALRGYEKLFFGSGTQLSVL.

This clone has just one count. This chain joins TRBV11-1 and TRBJ2-2; D is unresolved. The germline V gene has CDR1 SGHAT and CDR2 FQDESV (reference sequence). This CDR3 is 16 amino acids long. V was trimmed by 1 base and J by 0 bases, leaving 9 bases between them. The CDR3 DNA sequence: TGTGCCAGCAGCTTAGGGCGACTCGCGAACACCGGGGAGCTGTTTTTT. Translation gives CASSLGRLANTGELFF.

Here the CDR3 reads CAISERGYGYTF. In nucleotides, the CDR3 is TGTGCCATCAGTGAGAGGGGATATGGCTACACCTTC. The chain joins TRBV10-3 to TRBJ1-2; a possible D gene is TRBD1 (5 bases). The CDR3 totals 12 residues. Trimming cost V 2 bases and J 5 bases, with 6 bases left between them. CDR1 and CDR2 from the germline V gene are ENHRY and SYGVKD.

J is TRBJ1-2 and V is TRBV7-9; 7 bases map to TRBD1. Germline trimming cut 5 bases from V and 8 bases from J; bases unmatched to any gene: 5. This CDR3 is built from 12 residues. Germline CDR1 and CDR2: SEHNR and FQNEAQ (reference sequence). The CDR3 nucleotides read TGTGCCAGCAGCCTTGGACAGGAAGGCTACACCTTC. It specifies CASSLGQEGYTF.

The chain's CDR3 is CSARDGGNYGYTF. For the CDR3, the DNA is TGCAGCGCCCGGGATGGGGGGAACTATGGCTACACCTTC. The chain is built from TRBV29-1 and TRBJ1-2, with D perhaps TRBD1 (5 bases). This CDR3 spans 13 amino acids. The V gene's germline CDR1 is SQVTM and CDR2 ANQGSEA. V gave up 7 bases and J gave up 2 bases, with 14 bases separating them.

The gene calls are TRBV13 and TRBJ2-7, with a possible D match to TRBD2 (5 bases). Trimming removed 4 bases at V and 6 bases at J, with 16 bases between. The CDR3 is 14 residues long. Germline values: CDR1 PRHDT, CDR2 FYEKMQ (reference sequence). As DNA, the CDR3 is TGTGCCAGCAGCTCCGGTTGGACGGCGGGCGAGCAGTACTTC. Protein sequence: CASSSGWTAGEQYF.

This rearrangement joins TRBV11-2 to TRBJ2-5, with a possible D match to TRBD2 (5 bases). Germline assignment: CDR1 SGHAT and CDR2 FQNNGV. The CDR3 loop spans 14 amino acids. Trimming shortened V by 1 base and J by 4 bases, and 10 bases separated the two germline ends. The CDR3 sequence: CASSLGGVRETQYF. The CDR3 coding sequence is TGTGCCAGCAGCTTAGGGGGAGTGCGAGAGACCCAGTACTTC.

The J gene is TRBJ2-3, the V gene TRBV10-1, with 11 bases lining up with TRBD2. Trimming took 2 bases from V and 6 from J; bases not matched to a gene: 13. The length of the CDR3 is 18 residues. Germline V gene data show CDR1 as WNHNN and CDR2 as SYGVQD (reference sequence). The CDR3: CASSEPTSGSVICDTQYF. The CDR3 region has the DNA TGCGCCAGCAGTGAGCCTACTAGCGGGAGTGTAATTTGCGATACGCAGTATTTT.

J is TRBJ2-2 and V is TRBV7-9, with 11 bases matching TRBD2. The CDR3 length is 14 residues. Trimming cost V 5 bases and J 7 bases; bases outside gene matches: 3. Germline CDR1 and CDR2: SEHNR and FQNEAQ (reference sequence). CDR3 sequence: CASSRGLADGELFF. CDR3 coding DNA: TGTGCCAGCAGCCGGGGACTAGCGGACGGGGAGCTGTTTTTT.

The J gene is TRBJ1-2, the V gene TRBV6-1, with D possibly matching TRBD1 (6 bases). V lost 3 bases to trimming and J lost 12 bases, with 14 bases between them. Looked up from germline, CDR1 is MNHNS and CDR2 is SASEGT. This CDR3 region has 12 residues. The CDR3: CASSDTGSLNTF. CDR3 DNA: TGTGCCAGCAGTGACACAGGGTCCCTCAACACCTTC.

The chain joins TRBV18 to TRBJ2-2, with 8 bases fitting TRBD2. The CDR3 loop spans 16 amino acids. V gave up 3 bases and J gave up 6 bases; unmatched junction bases: 9. Looked up from germline, CDR1 is KGHSH and CDR2 is LQKENI. DNA of the CDR3: TGTGCCAGCTCACCTCAACAGCTAGCGGGTTCCGGGGAGCTGTTTTTT. It translates to CASSPQQLAGSGELFF.